One sample yielded the 2 T cell receptor beta chains listed below, sequenced in a study of T-cell memory formation after mild COVID-19. TCRdb ran MiXCR on the 5' RACE reads and lists one entry per CDR3 protein. The sample gives about 470,000 distinct CDR3 sequences, approximately 23% of which show up once; roughly an eighth is in the top ten. Material for sequencing was PBMCs or a T cell subset sorted from them (not recorded which). The receptor set was obtained from an adult woman who had mild COVID-19 (a few samples of this study predate the infection). Cell type and time point are not known.

The rearrangement links TRBV7-9 to TRBJ2-2; 10 bases map to TRBD1. Germline CDR1 SEHNR, CDR2 FQNEAQ (reference sequence). With 8 bases clipped from V and 2 bases from J, the junction kept 14 bases outside the gene matches. This CDR3 spans 18 amino acids. CDR3 sequence: CASETPGQGPVNTGELFF. The CDR3 region has the DNA TGTGCCAGCGAGACGCCGGGACAGGGGCCCGTCAACACCGGGGAGCTGTTTTTT.

V usage is TRBV28 and J usage is TRBJ2-1; tentative D call: TRBD2 (6 bases). The ends were cut back, 3 bases at V and 0 bases at J, with 9 bases in the middle. Per germline, CDR1 MDHEN and CDR2 SYDVKM. The CDR3 extends over 15 amino acids. The CDR3 loop is CASSFAGSSYNEQFF. For the CDR3, the DNA is TGTGCCAGCAGTTTCGCGGGGAGCTCCTACAATGAGCAGTTCTTC.